This is a list of T cell receptor beta chains from one sample in a study of cytomegalovirus exposure and HLA in healthy donors. Assay used: immunoSEQ multiplex PCR; TCRdb lists only in-frame clones, some missing. The table lists 150,000 to 200,000 clones, around four fifths of them singletons. Sequencing was carried out using PBMCs. These receptors were obtained from a woman aged 30 to 39 in good health and CMV-seronegative. The CDR3 runs from the conserved cysteine through the conserved F or W.

v_call	j_call	cdr3_aa
TRBV18	TRBJ1-4	CASSPPVGGTNEKLFF
TRBV30	TRBJ2-7	CACGYRYEQYF
TRBV5-8	TRBJ1-1	CASSHTGTGQNTEAFF
TRBV9	TRBJ2-1	CASSVGGGVYNEQFF
TRBV19	TRBJ2-7	CASSPGVAYEQYF
TRBV5-4	TRBJ2-5	CASSRSLAGTQETQYF
TRBV13	TRBJ1-1	CASTEGLPRTEAFF
TRBV7-2	TRBJ2-7	CASSFVPLAGEIYEQYF
TRBV30	TRBJ1-6	CAWSVVSGGGPLHF
TRBV10-2	TRBJ2-7	CASSDYLGNSYEQYF
TRBV6-6	TRBJ2-2	CASSNLVGGELFF
TRBV9	TRBJ1-2	CASSMGQNYGYTF
TRBV29-1	TRBJ2-7	CSGATGGGVGEQYF
TRBV7-9	TRBJ2-2	CASSLVQLNTGELFF
TRBV2	TRBJ1-4	CASNYIQGANEKLFF
TRBV4-2	TRBJ2-7	CASSQATSGGPQREQYF
TRBV18	TRBJ2-2	CASSLFQGASGELFF
TRBV7-8	TRBJ1-2	CASSSGPVYGYTF
TRBV9	TRBJ1-4	CASSVRDSLATNEKLFF
TRBV28	TRBJ1-2	CASSPTGTGGYGYTF
TRBV5-1	TRBJ2-7	CASSDTGTPLYEQYF
TRBV9	TRBJ2-5	CASSVDPRGGRTQYF
TRBV4-3	TRBJ2-4	CASSQGSLAGGAAKNIQYF
TRBV14	TRBJ2-7	CASSRRLQGGEQYF
TRBV2	TRBJ2-5	CASSVGTGGRGTQYF
TRBV15	TRBJ2-7	CATSRVGGVKGYEQYF
TRBV27	TRBJ2-2	CASSLGTGGTGELFF
TRBV5-6	TRBJ2-5	CASSSRLALQETQYF
TRBV5-8	TRBJ1-1	CASSWGHGEGAFF
TRBV19	TRBJ1-2	CASSGIGGYTF
TRBV4-3	TRBJ1-2	CASSQDPGTGGGGYGYTF
TRBV2	TRBJ2-2	CASSETMGGLAANTGELFF
TRBV6-1	TRBJ1-2	CASSEDRTVYGYTF
TRBV6-1	TRBJ1-2	CASSGAWDSRSGYTF
TRBV7-2	TRBJ2-5	CASSLTGGKGETQYF
TRBV5-1	TRBJ1-2	CASSVQGTYGYTF
TRBV6-5	TRBJ2-3	CASRTSGDTQYF
TRBV5-1	TRBJ1-2	CASSLVGGANYGYTF
TRBV9	TRBJ2-2	CASSVLSTGELFF
TRBV15	TRBJ2-1	CATRRGLDSYNEQFF
TRBV27	TRBJ1-1	CASSPGQGSLNTEAFF
TRBV5-4	TRBJ1-1	CASSLPGTEAFF
TRBV30	TRBJ1-6	CAWSETRHRGGIGNSPLHF
TRBV6-4	TRBJ2-3	CASSGSQLDTQYF
TRBV4-3	TRBJ1-2	CASSQDWAGDGYTF
TRBV4-3	TRBJ2-1	CASSRSGTATSYNEQFF
TRBV7-9	TRBJ2-1	CASSLLIAGGRDNEQFF
TRBV30	TRBJ2-6	CAWSVKQSPSGANVLTF